Described below is a single T cell receptor (beta chain) sequence and its context. The data were obtained in a study of CD8+ T cells in alopecia areata. Study in general: Once tofacitinib had been taken for 6 to 18 months, 6 months off drug followed.

CDR1 is SEHNR, CDR2 FQNEAQ, per germline (reference sequence). V lost 2 bases to trimming and J lost 10 bases; unmatched junction nucleotides: 11. The CDR3 is 14 amino acids. Samples from alopecia areata patients were lesional scalp punch biopsies and peripheral blood. Extraction and reverse transcription of RNA yielded cDNA as the sequencing template. Data came from immunoSEQ multiplex PCR; TCRdb stores just in-frame clones and leaves some out. The sample shows fewer than 20,000 clones, about 61% of them seen only once. The sequenced sample consisted of skin. The clonotype comes from a human donor with alopecia areata. The rearrangement links TRBV7-9 to TRBJ2-7, with 7 bases lining up with TRBD1. The CDR3 coding sequence is TGTGCCAGCAGCTTAAGTGGACAGGATGGGATACAGTACTTC. This encodes CASSLSGQDGIQYF.